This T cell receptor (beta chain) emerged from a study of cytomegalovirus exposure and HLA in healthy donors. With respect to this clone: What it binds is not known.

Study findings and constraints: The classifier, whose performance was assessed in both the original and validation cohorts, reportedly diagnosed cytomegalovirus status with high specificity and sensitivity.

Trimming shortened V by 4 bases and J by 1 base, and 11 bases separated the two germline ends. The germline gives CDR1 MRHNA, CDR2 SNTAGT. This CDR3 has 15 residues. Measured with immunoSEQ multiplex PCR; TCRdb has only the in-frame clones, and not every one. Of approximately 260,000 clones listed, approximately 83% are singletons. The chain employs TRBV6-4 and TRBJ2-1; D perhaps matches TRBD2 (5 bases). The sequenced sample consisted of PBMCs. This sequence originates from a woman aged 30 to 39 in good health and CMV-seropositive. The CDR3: CASSGELGSYNEQFF. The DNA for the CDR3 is TGTGCCAGCAGTGGGGAACTAGGTTCCTACAATGAGCAGTTCTTC.